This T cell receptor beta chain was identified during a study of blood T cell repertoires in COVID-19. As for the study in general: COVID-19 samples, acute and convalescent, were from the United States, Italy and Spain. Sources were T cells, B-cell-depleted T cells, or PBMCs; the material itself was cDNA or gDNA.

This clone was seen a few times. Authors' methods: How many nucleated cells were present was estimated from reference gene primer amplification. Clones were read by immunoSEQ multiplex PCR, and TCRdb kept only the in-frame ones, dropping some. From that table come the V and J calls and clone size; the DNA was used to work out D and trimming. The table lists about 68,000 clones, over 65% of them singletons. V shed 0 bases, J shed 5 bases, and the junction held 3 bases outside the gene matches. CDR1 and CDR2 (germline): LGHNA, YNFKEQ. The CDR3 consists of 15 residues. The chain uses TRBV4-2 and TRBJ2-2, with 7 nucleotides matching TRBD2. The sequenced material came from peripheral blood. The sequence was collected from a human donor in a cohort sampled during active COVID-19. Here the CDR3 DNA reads TGTGCCAGCAGCCAAGACTTCGGGGGGACCGGGGAGCTGTTTTTT. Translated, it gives CASSQDFGGTGELFF.